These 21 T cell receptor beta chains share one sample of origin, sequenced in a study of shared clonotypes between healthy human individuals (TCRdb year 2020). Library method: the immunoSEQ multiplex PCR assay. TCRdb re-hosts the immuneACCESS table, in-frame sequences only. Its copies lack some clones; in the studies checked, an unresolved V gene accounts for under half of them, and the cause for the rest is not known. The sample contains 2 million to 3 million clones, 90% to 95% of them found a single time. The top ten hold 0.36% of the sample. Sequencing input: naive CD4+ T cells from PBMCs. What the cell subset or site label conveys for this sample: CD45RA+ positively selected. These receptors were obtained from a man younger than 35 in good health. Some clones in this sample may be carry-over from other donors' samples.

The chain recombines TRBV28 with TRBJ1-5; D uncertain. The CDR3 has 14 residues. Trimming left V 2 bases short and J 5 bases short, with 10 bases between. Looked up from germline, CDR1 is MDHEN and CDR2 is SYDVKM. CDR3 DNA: TGTGCCAGCAGTTTAGGGCAGGAGTATCAGCCCCAGCATTTT. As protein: CASSLGQEYQPQHF.

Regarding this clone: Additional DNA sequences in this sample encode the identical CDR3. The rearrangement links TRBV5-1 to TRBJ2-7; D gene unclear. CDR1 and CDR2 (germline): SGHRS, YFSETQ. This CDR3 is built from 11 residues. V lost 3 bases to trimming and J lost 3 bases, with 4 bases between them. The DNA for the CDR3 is TGCGCCAGCAGCTCGAACTACGAGCAGTACTTC. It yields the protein CASSSNYEQYF. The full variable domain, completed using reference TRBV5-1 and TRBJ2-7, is KAGVTQTPRYLIKTRGQQVTLSCSPISGHRSVSWYQQTPGQGLQFLFEYFSETQRNKGNFPGRFSGRQFSNSRSEMNVSTLELGDSALYLCASSSNYEQYFGPGTRLTVT.

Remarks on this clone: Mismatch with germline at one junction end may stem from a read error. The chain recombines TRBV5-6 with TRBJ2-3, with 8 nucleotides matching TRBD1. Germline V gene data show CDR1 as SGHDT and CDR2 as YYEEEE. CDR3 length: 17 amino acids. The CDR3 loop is CASTLSPGQDSTDTQYF. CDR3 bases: TGTGCCAGCACCTTGAGCCCGGGACAGGATAGCACAGATACGCAGTATTTT.

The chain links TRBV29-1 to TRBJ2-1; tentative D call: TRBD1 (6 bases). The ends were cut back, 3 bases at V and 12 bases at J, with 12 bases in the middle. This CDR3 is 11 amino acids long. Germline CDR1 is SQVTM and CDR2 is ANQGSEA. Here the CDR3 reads CSVERDIGQFF. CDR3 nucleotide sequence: TGCAGCGTTGAGAGGGACATTGGGCAGTTCTTC.

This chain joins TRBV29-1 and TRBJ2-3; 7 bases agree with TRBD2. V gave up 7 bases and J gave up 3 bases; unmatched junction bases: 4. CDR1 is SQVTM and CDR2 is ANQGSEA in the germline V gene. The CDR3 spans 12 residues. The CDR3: CSGGEGTDTQYF. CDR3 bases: TGCAGCGGGGGGGAGGGTACAGATACGCAGTATTTT.

The CDR3 sequence is CSVARMNTIYF. The CDR3 DNA reads as TGCAGTGTGGCCCGCATGAACACCATATATTTT. The V gene is TRBV20-1, the J gene TRBJ1-3; D gene uncertain. V shed 7 bases and J shed 7 bases, with 11 bases lying between them. The CDR3 loop spans 11 amino acids. CDR1 is DFQATT and CDR2 is SNEGSKA in the germline V gene (reference sequence).

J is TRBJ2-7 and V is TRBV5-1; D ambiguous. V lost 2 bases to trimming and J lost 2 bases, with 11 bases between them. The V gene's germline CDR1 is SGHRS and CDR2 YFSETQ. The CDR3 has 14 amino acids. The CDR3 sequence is CASSFRVGPYEQYF. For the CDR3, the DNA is TGCGCCAGCAGCTTCCGAGTAGGACCCTACGAGCAGTACTTC. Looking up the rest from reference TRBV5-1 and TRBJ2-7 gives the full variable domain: KAGVTQTPRYLIKTRGQQVTLSCSPISGHRSVSWYQQTPGQGLQFLFEYFSETQRNKGNFPGRFSGRQFSNSRSEMNVSTLELGDSALYLCASSFRVGPYEQYFGPGTRLTVT.

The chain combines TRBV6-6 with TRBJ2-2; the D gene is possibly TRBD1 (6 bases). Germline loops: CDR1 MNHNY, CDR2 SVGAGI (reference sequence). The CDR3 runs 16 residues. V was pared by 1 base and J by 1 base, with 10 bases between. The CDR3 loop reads CASSYLGHLNTGELFF. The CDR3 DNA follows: TGTGCCAGCAGTTACTTGGGACACCTGAACACCGGGGAGCTGTTTTTT.

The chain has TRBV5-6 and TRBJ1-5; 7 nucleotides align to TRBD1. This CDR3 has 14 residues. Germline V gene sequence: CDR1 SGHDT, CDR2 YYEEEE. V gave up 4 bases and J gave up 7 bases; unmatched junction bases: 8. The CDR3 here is CASSVTGPGQPQHF. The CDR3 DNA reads TGTGCCAGCAGCGTGACAGGGCCCGGACAGCCCCAGCATTTT.

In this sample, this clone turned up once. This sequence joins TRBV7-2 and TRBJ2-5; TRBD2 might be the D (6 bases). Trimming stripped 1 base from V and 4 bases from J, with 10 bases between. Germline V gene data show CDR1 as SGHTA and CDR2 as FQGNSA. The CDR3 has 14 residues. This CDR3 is CASSLGRGPETQYF. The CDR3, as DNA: TGTGCCAGCAGCTTAGGGCGGGGTCCAGAGACCCAGTACTTC.

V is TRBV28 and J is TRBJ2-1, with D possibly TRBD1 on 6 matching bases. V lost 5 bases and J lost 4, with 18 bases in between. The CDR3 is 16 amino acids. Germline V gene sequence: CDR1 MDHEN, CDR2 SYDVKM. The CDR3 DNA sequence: TGTGCCAGCAGTCCTCTCGGGACACAGGGTTACAATGAGCAGTTCTTC. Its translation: CASSPLGTQGYNEQFF.

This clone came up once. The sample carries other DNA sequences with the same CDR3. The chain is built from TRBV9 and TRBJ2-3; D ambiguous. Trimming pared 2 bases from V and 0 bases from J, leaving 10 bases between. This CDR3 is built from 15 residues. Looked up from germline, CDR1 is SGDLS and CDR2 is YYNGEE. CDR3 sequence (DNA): TGTGCCAGCAGCGTGCGCGGAGATAGCACAGATACGCAGTATTTT. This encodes CASSVRGDSTDTQYF. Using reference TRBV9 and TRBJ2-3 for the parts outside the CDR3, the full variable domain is DSGVTQTPKHLITATGQRVTLRCSPRSGDLSVYWYQQSLDQGLQFLIQYYNGEERAKGNILERFSAQQFPDLHSELNLSSLELGDSALYFCASSVRGDSTDTQYFGPGTRLTVL.

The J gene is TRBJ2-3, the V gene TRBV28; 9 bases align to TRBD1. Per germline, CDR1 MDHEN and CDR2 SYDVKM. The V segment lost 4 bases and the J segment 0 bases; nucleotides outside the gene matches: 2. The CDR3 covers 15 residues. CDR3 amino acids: CASSWDRASTDTQYF. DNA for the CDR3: TGTGCCAGCAGTTGGGACAGGGCTAGCACAGATACGCAGTATTTT.

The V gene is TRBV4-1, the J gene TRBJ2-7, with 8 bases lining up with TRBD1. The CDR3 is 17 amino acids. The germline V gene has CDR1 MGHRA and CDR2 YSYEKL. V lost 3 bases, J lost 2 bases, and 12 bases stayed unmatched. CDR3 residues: CASSQVGAGQGAYEQYF. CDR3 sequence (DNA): TGCGCCAGCAGCCAGGTTGGAGCCGGACAGGGAGCCTACGAGCAGTACTTC.

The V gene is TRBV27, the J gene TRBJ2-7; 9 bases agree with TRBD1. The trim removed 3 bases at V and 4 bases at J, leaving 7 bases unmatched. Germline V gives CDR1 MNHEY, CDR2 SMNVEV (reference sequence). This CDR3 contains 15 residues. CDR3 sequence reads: CASSLAGTGLYEQYF. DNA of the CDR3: TGTGCCAGCAGTTTGGCCGGGACAGGGCTGTACGAGCAGTACTTC.

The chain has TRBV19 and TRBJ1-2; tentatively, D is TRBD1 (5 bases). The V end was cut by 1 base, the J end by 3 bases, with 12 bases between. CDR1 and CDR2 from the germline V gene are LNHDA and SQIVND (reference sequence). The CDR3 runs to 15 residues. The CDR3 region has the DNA TGTGCCAGTAGTATAGTAAGGGGCGGAGACTATGGCTACACCTTC. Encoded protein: CASSIVRGGDYGYTF.

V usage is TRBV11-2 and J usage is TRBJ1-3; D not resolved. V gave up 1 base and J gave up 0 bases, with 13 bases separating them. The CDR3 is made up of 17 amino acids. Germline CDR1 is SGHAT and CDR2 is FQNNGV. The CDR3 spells CASSLVRGIVSGNTIYF. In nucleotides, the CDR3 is TGTGCCAGCAGCTTAGTTCGGGGTATAGTCTCTGGAAACACCATATATTTT.

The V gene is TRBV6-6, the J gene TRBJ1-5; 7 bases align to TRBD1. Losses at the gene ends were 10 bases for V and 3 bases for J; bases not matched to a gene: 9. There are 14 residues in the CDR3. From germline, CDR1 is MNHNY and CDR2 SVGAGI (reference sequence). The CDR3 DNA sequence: TGTGCCACCTCTCCGGGACAGCACAATCAGCCCCAGCATTTT. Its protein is CATSPGQHNQPQHF.

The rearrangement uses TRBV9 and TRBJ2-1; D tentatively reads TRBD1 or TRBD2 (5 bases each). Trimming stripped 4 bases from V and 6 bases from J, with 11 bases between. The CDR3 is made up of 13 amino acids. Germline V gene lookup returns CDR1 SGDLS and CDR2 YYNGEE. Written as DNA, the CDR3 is TGTGCCAGCAGCCTGGGACCCATCAATGAGCAGTTCTTC. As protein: CASSLGPINEQFF.

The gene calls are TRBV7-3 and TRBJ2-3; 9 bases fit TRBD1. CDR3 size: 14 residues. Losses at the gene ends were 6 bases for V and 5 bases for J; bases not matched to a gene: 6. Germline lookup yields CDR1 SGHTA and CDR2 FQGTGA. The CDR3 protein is CASRMDRGGDTQYF. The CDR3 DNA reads TGTGCCAGCAGGATGGACAGGGGTGGAGATACGCAGTATTTT.

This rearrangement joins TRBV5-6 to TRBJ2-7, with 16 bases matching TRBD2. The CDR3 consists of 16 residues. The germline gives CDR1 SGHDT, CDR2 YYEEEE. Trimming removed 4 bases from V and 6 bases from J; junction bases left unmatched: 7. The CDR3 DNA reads TGTGCCAGCAGCCTTGGGACTAGCGGGAGGGCGGTCGAGCAGTACTTC. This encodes CASSLGTSGRAVEQYF.